These 30 T cell receptor beta chains came from one sample sequenced in a study of Graves' ophthalmopathy and Graves' hyperthyroidism. Investigators amplified TCR beta CDR3 regions from RNA transcripts. First-round RT-PCR relied on HTBI primers, and a second-round multiplex PCR came next. One entry per CDR3 protein results from TCRdb running MiXCR on the multiplex PCR reads. The sample holds under 250,000 distinct CDR3 sequences, roughly 21% seen once. Specimen: peripheral blood. The receptors were sampled from a woman aged 50 to 60 with Graves' ophthalmopathy.

At least ten counts were recorded for this clonotype. This chain uses TRBV7-2 with TRBJ1-6; D is unresolved. The CDR3 runs 13 residues. The V and J ends lost 7 bases and 9 bases respectively, with 13 bases between them. The V gene's germline CDR1 is SGHTA and CDR2 FQGNSA. The DNA of the CDR3 is TGTGCCAGCAACGGGCCCCTAGGTTCACCCCTCCACTTT. Its translation: CASNGPLGSPLHF.

This clonotype appeared many times. The CDR3 here is CSAAGGRAYEQYF. CDR3 in DNA: TGCAGTGCTGCGGGCGGCAGGGCCTACGAGCAGTACTTC. The chain recombines TRBV20-1 with TRBJ2-7, with D perhaps TRBD1 or TRBD2 (5 bases each). The V gene lost 5 bases and the J gene lost 2 bases, with 13 bases spanning the gap. CDR3 length: 13 amino acids. The germline CDR1 and CDR2 sequences are DFQATT and SNEGSKA (reference sequence).

The table lists this clonotype with many counts. The rearrangement uses TRBV30 and TRBJ2-7; the D gene is possibly TRBD2 (6 bases). The ends were cut back, 0 bases at V and 3 bases at J, with 12 bases in the middle. Looked up from germline, CDR1 is GTSNPN and CDR2 is SVGIG (reference sequence). There are 14 residues in the CDR3. The CDR3 is CAWSVGGDRYEQYF. CDR3 DNA sequence: TGTGCCTGGAGTGTTGGAGGGGATCGCTACGAGCAGTACTTC.

This clonotype was observed at least ten times. The chain recombines TRBV5-1 with TRBJ2-7; 8 bases line up with TRBD2. The ends lost 4 bases at V and 3 bases at J; junction bases unmatched: 6. The CDR3 length is 14 residues. Germline V gene lookup returns CDR1 SGHRS and CDR2 YFSETQ. The CDR3 DNA sequence: TGCGCCAGCAGCAAGTCTAGCGGGTACTACGAGCAGTACTTC. Its protein product is CASSKSSGYYEQYF.

This clonotype has ten or more counts. V usage is TRBV11-2 and J usage is TRBJ2-7; D is unresolved. This CDR3 contains 12 residues. Germline V lookup: CDR1 SGHAT, CDR2 FQNNGV. V was pared by 4 bases and J by 4 bases, with 8 bases between. The CDR3 loop is CASSSAFYEQYF. Written as DNA, the CDR3 is TGTGCCAGCAGCTCCGCCTTTTACGAGCAGTACTTC.

A few counts support this clonotype. The chain uses TRBV20-1 and TRBJ2-4; D is perhaps TRBD2 (6 bases). Trimming shortened V by 6 bases and J by 8 bases, and 20 bases separated the two germline ends. Germline V lookup: CDR1 DFQATT, CDR2 SNEGSKA (reference sequence). The CDR3 length is 14 residues. CDR3 protein: CSASLAGEAHIQYF. Written as DNA, the CDR3 is TGCAGTGCCTCTTTAGCTGGGGAGGCCCACATTCAGTACTTC.

This clonotype was observed many times. The chain has TRBV5-1 and TRBJ2-7, with D tentatively TRBD2 (6 bases). Per germline, CDR1 SGHRS and CDR2 YFSETQ. V gave up 7 bases and J gave up 2 bases, with 7 bases separating them. The CDR3 contains 11 residues. The CDR3 reads CASAGTYEQYF. In DNA form, the CDR3 reads TGCGCCAGCGCGGGGACCTACGAGCAGTACTTC.

This clonotype came up many times. This sequence joins TRBV4-1 and TRBJ2-5, with D perhaps TRBD1 (5 bases). CDR1 is MGHRA, CDR2 YSYEKL, per germline. V shed 1 base and J shed 4 bases, with 16 bases lying between them. The CDR3 loop spans 16 amino acids. The CDR3 DNA reads TGCGCCAGCAGCCAAGTTGGAGTCACAGGATCAGAGACCCAGTACTTC. Translation: CASSQVGVTGSETQYF.

There are many counts of this clonotype. V and J are TRBV5-1 and TRBJ1-2, with D maybe TRBD1 (6 bases). V was clipped by 1 base and J by 8 bases, with 15 bases between them. The CDR3 has 14 residues. Germline V gene lookup returns CDR1 SGHRS and CDR2 YFSETQ. CDR3: CASSLRGRGDGYTF. The CDR3 nucleotides read TGCGCCAGCAGCTTGAGGGGGAGGGGAGACGGCTACACCTTC.

V usage is TRBV6-1 and J usage is TRBJ1-4, with D possibly matching TRBD1 (6 bases). V lost 10 bases, J lost 5 bases, and 14 bases lay in between. Germline CDR1 and CDR2: MNHNS and SASEGT. The CDR3 extends over 13 amino acids. The CDR3 sequence is CATGQISNEKLFF. The CDR3, as DNA: TGTGCCACAGGACAGATCAGCAATGAAAAACTGTTTTTT.

The gene calls are TRBV7-2 and TRBJ1-1, with D possibly being TRBD1 (5 bases). Germline V CDR1 and CDR2: SGHTA, FQGNSA. Trimming removed 5 bases from V and 6 bases from J, with 19 bases in between. The length of the CDR3 is 15 residues. CDR3 protein: CASSPGGWGNAEAFF. CDR3 DNA sequence: TGTGCCAGCAGCCCAGGTGGGTGGGGGAATGCTGAAGCTTTCTTT.

Details on this clonotype: This clone may be a read error of a much larger clone one base away. The chain uses TRBV27 and TRBJ1-2; D call uncertain. Per the germline V gene, CDR1 is MNHEY and CDR2 is SMNVEV (reference sequence). This CDR3 contains 13 residues. V shed 3 bases and J shed 6 bases, with 11 bases lying between them. As DNA, the CDR3 is TGTGCCAGCAGTTTCGGGCAGCGGGATGGCTACACCTTC. Translation gives CASSFGQRDGYTF.

The rearrangement uses TRBV28 and TRBJ2-5; 11 nucleotides match TRBD1. J lost 5 bases, V lost 8 bases, and 7 bases had no gene match. The V gene's germline CDR1 is MDHEN and CDR2 SYDVKM. There are 14 residues in the CDR3. CDR3 sequence (DNA): TGTGCCAGCTTAGGACAGGGGGCCGGGGAGACCCAGTACTTC. Amino acid sequence: CASLGQGAGETQYF.

There are many counts of this clonotype. CDR3 residues: CALQGHRNTGELFF. The CDR3 bases are TGTGCCTTACAGGGACACCGGAACACCGGGGAGCTGTTTTTT. The rearrangement links TRBV30 to TRBJ2-2; possibly TRBD1 for D (6 bases). The CDR3 extends over 14 amino acids. From germline, CDR1 is GTSNPN and CDR2 SVGIG (reference sequence). Trimming removed 7 bases at V and 1 base at J, with 13 bases between.

This clonotype was detected many times. V and J are TRBV2 and TRBJ1-2, with TRBD1 matching 7 bases. Per germline, CDR1 SNHLY and CDR2 FYNNEI. The CDR3 totals 15 residues. V lost 6 bases, J lost 2 bases, and 9 bases stayed unmatched. The DNA for the CDR3 is TGTGCCAGCAGGGAAAGGGGGCAGGGAAACTATGGCTACACCTTC. Amino acids: CASRERGQGNYGYTF.

This clonotype came up many times. J is TRBJ2-2 and V is TRBV28, with TRBD1 matching 10 bases. The J segment lost 4 bases and the V segment lost 5 bases, leaving 4 bases of the junction unmatched. The CDR3 spans 15 residues. CDR1 is MDHEN and CDR2 is SYDVKM in the germline V gene. CDR3 amino acids: CASSPWTGGTGELFF. The CDR3 DNA follows: TGTGCCAGCAGTCCCTGGACAGGGGGCACCGGGGAGCTGTTTTTT.

This clonotype was observed a few times. V usage is TRBV12-3 or TRBV12-4 and J usage is TRBJ1-2; 10 positions agree with TRBD1. Unmatched junction bases numbered 7, after V lost 4 bases and J lost 2 bases. There are 16 residues in the CDR3. CDR3 protein: CASSSPQTGGNYGYTF. Here the CDR3 DNA reads TGTGCCAGCAGTTCACCACAGACAGGGGGCAACTATGGCTACACCTTC.

The chain couples TRBV6-1 to TRBJ2-5; weak D call: TRBD2 (7 bases). Germline assignment: CDR1 MNHNS and CDR2 SASEGT. V was trimmed by 7 bases and J by 2 bases, leaving 17 bases between them. The CDR3 is made up of 15 amino acids. The CDR3 is CASMRGRGGQETQYF. In DNA, the CDR3 is TGTGCCAGCATGCGGGGGCGCGGAGGTCAAGAGACCCAGTACTTC.

Ten or more counts support this clonotype. This sequence joins TRBV20-1 and TRBJ2-4, with D unresolved. The germline gives CDR1 DFQATT, CDR2 SNEGSKA (reference sequence). The CDR3 contains 14 residues. Trimming took off 0 bases at V and 11 bases at J, with 17 bases between the two ends. The CDR3: CSAREARFGVVQYF. The CDR3 DNA sequence: TGCAGTGCTAGAGAGGCTCGGTTTGGGGTCGTTCAGTACTTC.

This clonotype was seen at least ten times. This sequence joins TRBV19 and TRBJ1-1; D ambiguous. This CDR3 has 16 residues. The V and J ends lost 5 bases and 1 base respectively, with 17 bases between them. Germline V lookup: CDR1 LNHDA, CDR2 SQIVND (reference sequence). Here the CDR3 DNA reads TGTGCCAGTAGTCCCCCCGGTCTCAGCCAGAACACTGAAGCTTTCTTT. Translation: CASSPPGLSQNTEAFF.

Many counts were recorded for this clonotype. The CDR3: CSARDSRLLGEETQYF. The CDR3 DNA is TGCAGTGCTAGAGATTCTAGGTTACTGGGAGAAGAGACCCAGTACTTC. The chain is built from TRBV20-1 and TRBJ2-5; the D gene is possibly TRBD2 (5 bases). This CDR3 comprises 16 residues. V was cut by 0 bases and J by 3 bases, with 17 bases left in between. Germline V CDR1 and CDR2: DFQATT, SNEGSKA (reference sequence).

V usage is TRBV10-3 and J usage is TRBJ2-7; D unresolved. The CDR3 sequence is 15 residues long. In germline, CDR1 is ENHRY, CDR2 SYGVKD. The V end lost 10 bases, the J end lost 1 base, and 20 bases lay between the germline ends. CDR3 sequence reads: CATRSGPNLSYEQYF. The CDR3 DNA reads as TGTGCCACCAGGTCCGGCCCCAACCTTTCCTACGAGCAGTACTTC.

This clonotype was observed many times. The chain carries TRBV5-1 and TRBJ2-7, with D perhaps TRBD2 (5 bases). This CDR3 comprises 13 residues. V was trimmed by 4 bases and J by 3 bases, leaving 11 bases between them. From germline, CDR1 is SGHRS and CDR2 YFSETQ. The CDR3 is CASSQGRDYEQYF. For the CDR3, the DNA is TGCGCCAGCAGCCAAGGACGGGACTACGAGCAGTACTTC.

Ten or more counts support this clonotype. The chain recombines TRBV5-1 with TRBJ2-7; 9 positions agree with TRBD2. The CDR3 loop spans 15 amino acids. V shed 7 bases, J shed 3 bases, and the junction held 11 bases outside the gene matches. CDR1 is SGHRS, CDR2 YFSETQ, per germline. The CDR3 DNA reads as TGCGCCAGCGCACATGGACTAGCGTATAACTACGAGCAGTACTTC. Its translation is CASAHGLAYNYEQYF. Drawing the rest from reference TRBV5-1 and TRBJ2-7, the complete variable domain is KAGVTQTPRYLIKTRGQQVTLSCSPISGHRSVSWYQQTPGQGLQFLFEYFSETQRNKGNFPGRFSGRQFSNSRSEMNVSTLELGDSALYLCASAHGLAYNYEQYFGPGTRLTVT.

Many counts were recorded for this clonotype. The chain has TRBV27 and TRBJ2-5; 7 nucleotides align to TRBD2. The germline gives CDR1 MNHEY, CDR2 SMNVEV (reference sequence). The ends lost 8 bases at V and 4 bases at J; junction bases unmatched: 13. This CDR3 comprises 15 residues. The CDR3 DNA reads as TGTGCCAGCGTCCTATCAGGGAGGGTACGAGAGACCCAGTACTTC. Translation: CASVLSGRVRETQYF.

A few counts support this clonotype. For the CDR3, the DNA is TGTGCCAGCTCACCAGCGACAGGCAACACCGGGGAGCTGTTTTTT. Protein sequence: CASSPATGNTGELFF. The genes are TRBV18 and TRBJ2-2; possibly TRBD1 for D (6 bases). From germline, CDR1 is KGHSH and CDR2 LQKENI. The CDR3 spans 15 residues. Trimming pared 2 bases from V and 2 bases from J, leaving 9 bases between.

This clonotype occurred many times. The rearrangement uses TRBV7-3 and TRBJ2-2; 12 nucleotides align to TRBD2. V gave up 1 base and J gave up 1 base; unmatched junction bases: 7. Looked up from germline, CDR1 is SGHTA and CDR2 is FQGTGA. The CDR3 is 19 amino acids. In nucleotides, the CDR3 is TGTGCCAGCAGCTTAAGGCTAGCGGGAGGGCCGCGGAACACCGGGGAGCTGTTTTTT. It translates to CASSLRLAGGPRNTGELFF.

There are many counts of this clonotype. This chain connects TRBV11-2 to TRBJ2-7; D could derive from TRBD1 or TRBD2 (5 bases each). V was shortened by 0 bases and J by 3 bases, with 12 bases between the two germline ends. Per germline, CDR1 SGHAT and CDR2 FQNNGV. This CDR3 region has 15 residues. The CDR3 sequence: CASSLEKRTIYEQYF. The CDR3 DNA follows: TGTGCCAGCAGCTTAGAGAAGCGGACAATCTACGAGCAGTACTTC.

This clonotype showed up many times. This chain joins TRBV11-1 and TRBJ2-7; 12 nucleotides agree with TRBD1. Unmatched junction bases numbered 6, after V lost 3 bases and J lost 6 bases. Germline V gene sequence: CDR1 SGHAT, CDR2 FQDESV (reference sequence). The CDR3 consists of 15 residues. CDR3 coding DNA: TGTGCCAGCAGCTTTGCCGGGACAGGGGGCCGCGAGCAGTACTTC. It yields the protein CASSFAGTGGREQYF.

The V gene is TRBV6-2 or TRBV6-3, the J gene TRBJ2-5, with D perhaps given as TRBD1 or TRBD2 (6 bases each). This CDR3 comprises 15 residues. Germline lookup yields CDR1 MNHEY and CDR2 SVGEGT. V dropped 2 bases and J dropped 5 bases, with 15 bases sitting between them. The CDR3 region is CASSYSGGGEETQYF. CDR3 coding DNA: TGTGCCAGCAGTTACAGCGGAGGGGGTGAGGAGACCCAGTACTTC.